Below are 30 T cell receptor beta chains sequenced from a single sample in a study of OX40 agonist ivuxolimab in advanced cancers. Repertoires were generated with immunoSEQ multiplex PCR, while TCRdb's copy carries only in-frame clones and drops some. The repertoire has around 100,000 clones, roughly 89% of them found once; the top ten carry 0.15% to 0.2%. The sequencing here drew on CD4+ or CD8+ T cells sorted from blood, taken in a trial of the OX40 agonist ivuxolimab. These receptor sequences come from an adult with an advanced solid tumor such as melanoma, head and neck, liver or kidney cancer.

A single count supports this clone. The chain is built from TRBV4-2 and TRBJ2-7, with 15 bases that match TRBD2. There are 21 residues in the CDR3. The V segment lost 0 bases and the J segment 8 bases; nucleotides outside the gene matches: 20. The germline CDR1 and CDR2 sequences are LGHNA and YNFKEQ. CDR3 DNA sequence: TGTGCCAGCAGCCAAGATGTTGGTCCGGGACTAGCGGGGGGCGCGGGATACAAGCAGTACTTC. This encodes CASSQDVGPGLAGGAGYKQYF.

J is TRBJ2-3 and V is TRBV5-1; 12 nucleotides line up with TRBD2. Germline CDR1 reads SGHRS; CDR2 reads YFSETQ. The CDR3 runs 15 residues. Trimming took 7 bases from V and 11 from J; bases not matched to a gene: 14. This CDR3 is CASSISGLAGEGQYF. DNA of the CDR3: TGCGCCAGCTCCATTTCGGGACTAGCGGGCGAGGGGCAGTATTTT.

The chain recombines TRBV2 with TRBJ1-2; the D is unclear. The CDR3 sequence is 13 residues long. The V end lost 5 bases, the J end lost 6 bases, and 13 bases lay between the germline ends. From germline, CDR1 is SNHLY and CDR2 FYNNEI. CDR3 sequence reads: CASSLDRQDGYTF. The CDR3, as DNA: TGTGCCAGCAGTTTAGACCGGCAAGATGGCTACACCTTC.

The sample holds one count of this clone. The chain carries TRBV6-1 and TRBJ2-2, with D unresolved. Trimming shortened V by 6 bases and J by 4 bases, and 6 bases separated the two germline ends. The CDR3 extends over 12 amino acids. Germline V gene data show CDR1 as MNHNS and CDR2 as SASEGT. CDR3 protein: CASRSATGELFF. CDR3 DNA sequence: TGTGCCAGCAGGTCGGCCACCGGGGAGCTGTTTTTT.

The chain employs TRBV19 and TRBJ1-5, with D uncertain. This CDR3 comprises 20 residues. The V end lost 4 bases, the J end lost 0 bases, and 25 bases lay between the germline ends. From germline, CDR1 is LNHDA and CDR2 SQIVND (reference sequence). CDR3 in amino acids: CASSRTPERGKRYSNQPQHF. CDR3 DNA sequence: TGTGCCAGTAGTAGAACTCCGGAAAGAGGGAAAAGATATAGCAATCAGCCCCAGCATTTT.

The gene calls are TRBV10-1 and TRBJ2-5; TRBD2 might be the D (6 bases). The CDR3 length is 13 residues. The V and J ends lost 0 bases and 4 bases respectively, with 6 bases between them. Germline V gene lookup returns CDR1 WNHNN and CDR2 SYGVQD (reference sequence). In nucleotides, the CDR3 is TGCGCCAGCAGTGAGTCCGGGAGAGAGACCCAGTACTTC. It encodes CASSESGRETQYF.

The chain carries TRBV7-9 and TRBJ2-1; perhaps TRBD2 as D (6 bases). The CDR3 runs 16 residues. Trimming removed 5 bases from V and 0 bases from J, with 14 bases in between. CDR1 and CDR2 (germline): SEHNR, FQNEAQ (reference sequence). The CDR3 protein is CASSTPRGPSYNEQFF. The CDR3 DNA follows: TGTGCCAGCAGCACCCCGCGGGGCCCCTCCTACAATGAGCAGTTCTTC.

The V gene is TRBV9, the J gene TRBJ2-1; D remains ambiguous. The germline V gene encodes CDR1 SGDLS and CDR2 YYNGEE. The CDR3 contains 15 residues. Trimming cost V 1 base and J 6 bases, with 14 bases left between them. The CDR3 sequence: CASSVLGLSGNEQFF. The CDR3, as DNA: TGTGCCAGCAGCGTACTTGGGCTTTCCGGCAATGAGCAGTTCTTC. Together with reference TRBV9 and TRBJ2-1, the CDR3 gives the full variable domain: DSGVTQTPKHLITATGQRVTLRCSPRSGDLSVYWYQQSLDQGLQFLIQYYNGEERAKGNILERFSAQQFPDLHSELNLSSLELGDSALYFCASSVLGLSGNEQFFGPGTRLTVL.

V is TRBV21-1 and J is TRBJ2-5; TRBD1 is the table's D call and was not checked against the DNA. TRBV21-1 counts as a pseudogene. The CDR3 is 17 amino acids. CDR3 loop: CASSKNLTGGDCETQYF. CDR3 DNA sequence: TGTGCCAGCAGCAAAAACCTAACAGGGGGCGACTGTGAGACCCAGTACTTC.

The rearrangement links TRBV19 to TRBJ1-2; possibly TRBD1 for D (5 bases). Germline V CDR1 and CDR2: LNHDA, SQIVND (reference sequence). The CDR3 runs to 12 residues. V lost 9 bases, J lost 6 bases, and 14 bases lay in between. The DNA of the CDR3 is TGTGCCAGCCGTGGGGGAGGGGATGGCTACACCTTC. Its translation: CASRGGGDGYTF. The variable domain in full, completed from reference TRBV19 and TRBJ1-2, reads DGGITQSPKYLFRKEGQNVTLSCEQNLNHDAMYWYRQDPGQGLRLIYYSQIVNDFQKGDIAEGYSVSREKKESFPLTVTSAQKNPTAFYLCASRGGGDGYTFGSGTRLTVV.

The chain has TRBV9 and TRBJ1-1; D unclear. The CDR3 spans 15 residues. Germline V gene lookup returns CDR1 SGDLS and CDR2 YYNGEE. V was cut by 0 bases and J by 0 bases, with 9 bases left in between. CDR3 sequence reads: CASSVEAVMNTEAFF. The DNA of the CDR3 is TGTGCCAGCAGCGTAGAGGCAGTAATGAACACTGAAGCTTTCTTT.

This clone was seen just once. The V and J genes are TRBV28 and TRBJ1-1, with a weak D call TRBD1 (5 bases). From germline, CDR1 is MDHEN and CDR2 SYDVKM. CDR3 length: 10 amino acids. Trimming stripped 10 bases from V and 8 bases from J, with 11 bases between. CDR3 nucleotide sequence: TGTGCCACCTTATGGGGGGAAGCTTTCTTT. Translation: CATLWGEAFF.

The chain carries TRBV9 and TRBJ2-3, with 7 bases fitting TRBD2. This CDR3 comprises 15 residues. Germline assignment: CDR1 SGDLS and CDR2 YYNGEE. The trim removed 0 bases at V and 1 base at J, leaving 2 bases unmatched. The CDR3 loop is CASSVEAGGTDTQYF. The CDR3 DNA reads TGTGCCAGCAGCGTAGAGGCGGGGGGCACAGATACGCAGTATTTT.

The V and J genes are TRBV19 and TRBJ1-1, with D possibly matching TRBD1 (6 bases). The CDR3 is 13 residues long. Germline lookup yields CDR1 LNHDA and CDR2 SQIVND (reference sequence). V lost 4 bases to trimming and J lost 6 bases, with 12 bases between them. This CDR3 is CASSSTGYAEAFF. In nucleotides, the CDR3 is TGTGCCAGTAGTAGTACAGGGTACGCTGAAGCTTTCTTT.

The genes are TRBV2 and TRBJ1-6; D gene ambiguous. The CDR3 spans 16 residues. Looked up from germline, CDR1 is SNHLY and CDR2 is FYNNEI. With 5 bases removed from V and 8 bases from J, the gap between germline ends came to 19 bases. The CDR3 loop is CASSSSRQGFHSPLHF. The CDR3 DNA reads TGTGCCAGCAGTTCTTCCCGCCAAGGTTTCCATTCACCCCTCCACTTT.

The chain joins TRBV5-1 to TRBJ1-1, with no clear D. Germline V gene sequence: CDR1 SGHRS, CDR2 YFSETQ. Trimming removed 6 bases at V and 3 bases at J, with 18 bases between. The CDR3 sequence is 15 residues long. Here the CDR3 reads CASTKEGRTYTEAFF. The CDR3 DNA sequence: TGCGCCAGCACCAAAGAGGGTAGAACTTACACTGAAGCTTTCTTT.

This chain connects TRBV18 to TRBJ2-1, with D possibly being TRBD2 (6 bases). Germline-derived CDR1 and CDR2 are KGHSH and LQKENI. V was cut by 3 bases and J by 10 bases, with 16 bases left in between. This CDR3 has 14 amino acids. The CDR3, as DNA: TGTGCCAGCTCACCGGCGGGACGCCTAGGAGAGCAGTTCTTC. The encoded protein is CASSPAGRLGEQFF.

This chain uses TRBV28 with TRBJ2-7, with 12 bases matching TRBD2. The CDR3 sequence is 14 residues long. Losses at the gene ends were 6 bases for V and 4 bases for J; bases not matched to a gene: 4. Looked up from germline, CDR1 is MDHEN and CDR2 is SYDVKM. The CDR3 bases are TGTGCCAGCAGCCTAGCGGGGGGGCCTTACGAGCAGTACTTC. This encodes CASSLAGGPYEQYF.

The V gene is TRBV15, the J gene TRBJ2-3; TRBD2 matches 7 bases. Germline values: CDR1 LNHNV, CDR2 YYDKDF (reference sequence). The J segment lost 4 bases and the V segment lost 0 bases, leaving 1 base of the junction unmatched. CDR3 length: 14 residues. CDR3: CATSRDGRSDTQYF. In DNA, the CDR3 is TGTGCCACCAGCAGAGACGGGAGGTCAGATACGCAGTATTTT.

The gene calls are TRBV5-4 and TRBJ1-5, with D possibly being TRBD1 (5 bases). CDR1 SGHNT and CDR2 YYREEE come from the germline V gene (reference sequence). The CDR3 sequence is 14 residues long. The V and J ends lost 3 bases and 4 bases respectively, with 11 bases between them. The CDR3 region is CASSSQGRNQPQHF. The CDR3 coding sequence is TGTGCCAGCAGCTCTCAGGGACGGAATCAGCCCCAGCATTTT.

The J gene is TRBJ2-7, the V gene TRBV19; TRBD1 is a possible D gene (6 bases). This CDR3 contains 15 residues. Per the germline V gene, CDR1 is LNHDA and CDR2 is SQIVND (reference sequence). Trimming took 1 base from V and 5 from J, leaving 15 bases between them. The DNA of the CDR3 is TGTGCCAGTAGTATAGTAGTCCAGGGGCGGAACGAGCAGTACTTC. Protein: CASSIVVQGRNEQYF.

As DNA, the CDR3 is TGTGCCAGCTCACCCACAGGGGCCAGGTCGGACACTGAAGCTTTCTTT. Protein product: CASSPTGARSDTEAFF. This chain connects TRBV18 to TRBJ1-1; 7 positions agree with TRBD1. This CDR3 is 16 amino acids long. Unmatched junction bases numbered 10, after V lost 3 bases and J lost 3 bases. The germline V gene has CDR1 KGHSH and CDR2 LQKENI.

CDR3 protein: CASSLKWNTEAFF. The CDR3 coding sequence is TGTGCCAGCAGCTTAAAATGGAACACTGAAGCTTTCTTT. The chain carries TRBV7-3 and TRBJ1-1; unclear D gene. This CDR3 region has 13 residues. Per the germline V gene, CDR1 is SGHTA and CDR2 is FQGTGA. With 1 base removed from V and 1 base from J, the gap between germline ends came to 4 bases.

This chain joins TRBV5-1 and TRBJ1-2; the D gene is possibly TRBD1 (6 bases). The CDR3 runs 13 residues. In germline, CDR1 is SGHRS, CDR2 YFSETQ. Trimming took off 1 base at V and 6 bases at J, with 10 bases between the two ends. The CDR3 DNA sequence: TGCGCCAGCAGCTTGCAGGGGTCACATGGCTACACCTTC. It translates to CASSLQGSHGYTF.

This rearrangement joins TRBV7-3 to TRBJ2-3; 10 nucleotides match TRBD2. The V segment lost 5 bases and the J segment 3 bases; nucleotides outside the gene matches: 5. The CDR3 covers 15 residues. Germline assignment: CDR1 SGHTA and CDR2 FQGTGA. CDR3 bases: TGTGCCAGCAGCCGAGCGGGAGGGCCGACAGATACGCAGTATTTT. It encodes CASSRAGGPTDTQYF.

V is TRBV23-1 and J is TRBJ2-7, with 11 bases aligning to TRBD1. TRBV23-1 is noted as an ORF with a role that remains uncertain. V was pared by 0 bases and J by 1 base, with 14 bases of the junction left unmatched. The CDR3 is made up of 20 amino acids. The CDR3, as DNA: TGCGCCAGCAGTCAATCGTACAGGACAGGGGGCCGCTTCGAATCCTACGAGCAGTACTTC. Translating it yields CASSQSYRTGGRFESYEQYF.

The chain recombines TRBV10-1 with TRBJ2-1; TRBD2 matches at 10 bases. Germline CDR1 reads WNHNN; CDR2 reads SYGVQD (reference sequence). The CDR3 runs to 13 residues. Unmatched junction bases numbered 6, after V lost 0 bases and J lost 16 bases. The CDR3 DNA follows: TGCGCCAGCAGTGAGTCCTTAGCGGGGGGCTTCTTCTTC. Its translation is CASSESLAGGFFF.

A single count supports this clone. The chain recombines TRBV6-6 with TRBJ1-1; possible D gene TRBD1, 5 bases. Deletions cut 2 bases from V and 5 bases from J, with 15 bases between. The germline V gene has CDR1 MNHNY and CDR2 SVGAGI (reference sequence). There are 15 residues in the CDR3. The CDR3 sequence is CASSYETQGETEAFF. DNA for the CDR3: TGTGCCAGCAGTTACGAAACCCAGGGAGAAACTGAAGCTTTCTTT.

The chain couples TRBV29-1 to TRBJ2-1, with D perhaps matching TRBD2 (6 bases). The CDR3 is made up of 13 amino acids. Trimming left V 7 bases short and J 5 bases short, with 15 bases between. Per germline, CDR1 SQVTM and CDR2 ANQGSEA. The CDR3 loop reads CSARRDSDNEQFF. The CDR3 DNA is TGCAGCGCGAGGCGGGACTCTGACAATGAGCAGTTCTTC.

This chain uses TRBV6-1 with TRBJ1-5, with TRBD1 matching 8 bases. Germline CDR1 reads MNHNS; CDR2 reads SASEGT. The junction had 9 bases not matched to a gene; V was cut back by 3 bases and J by 11 bases. The CDR3 totals 14 residues. The CDR3 sequence: CASSEGTGFGAQHF. In nucleotides, the CDR3 is TGTGCCAGCAGTGAGGGGACAGGCTTTGGGGCCCAGCATTTT.